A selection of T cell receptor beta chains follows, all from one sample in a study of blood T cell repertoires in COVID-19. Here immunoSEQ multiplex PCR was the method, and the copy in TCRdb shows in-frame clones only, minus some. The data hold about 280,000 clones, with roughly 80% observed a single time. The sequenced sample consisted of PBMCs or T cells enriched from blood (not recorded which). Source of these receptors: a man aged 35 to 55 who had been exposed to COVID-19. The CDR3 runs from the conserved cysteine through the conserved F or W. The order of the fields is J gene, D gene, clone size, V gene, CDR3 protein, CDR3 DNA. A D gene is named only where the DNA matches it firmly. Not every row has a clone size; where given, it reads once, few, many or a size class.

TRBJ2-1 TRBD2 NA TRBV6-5 CASSSLAGRSHEQFF TGTGCCAGCAGCTCACTAGCGGGAAGGTCGCATGAGCAGTTCTTC
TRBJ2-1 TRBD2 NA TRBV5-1 CASSFRASGSGSYNEQFF TGCGCCAGCAGCTTCCGGGCTAGCGGGAGTGGGTCCTACAATGAGCAGTTCTTC
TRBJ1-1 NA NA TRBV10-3 CAISESERGMNTEAFF TGTGCCATCAGTGAGTCGGAAAGGGGGATGAACACTGAAGCTTTCTTT
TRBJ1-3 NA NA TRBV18 CASSPGSGGLNTIYF TGTGCCAGCTCACCAGGGTCCGGAGGGCTGAACACCATATATTTT
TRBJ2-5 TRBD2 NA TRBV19 CASNLGLAGQETQYF TGTGCCAGTAACTTGGGACTAGCGGGACAAGAGACCCAGTACTTC
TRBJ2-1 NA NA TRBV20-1 CSALVSEQFF TGCAGTGCTCTGGTCAGTGAGCAGTTCTTC
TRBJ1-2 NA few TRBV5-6 CASSFYHRSNYGYTF TGTGCCAGCAGCTTTTATCACAGGAGTAACTATGGCTACACCTTC
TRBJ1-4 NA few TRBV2 CASSEPRQDIMKRKLFF TGTGCCAGCAGTGAACCCCGACAGGATATAATGAAAAGGAAACTGTTTTTT
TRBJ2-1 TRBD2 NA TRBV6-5 CASSPTSGYYNEQFF TGTGCCAGCAGTCCGACTAGCGGCTACTACAATGAGCAGTTCTTC
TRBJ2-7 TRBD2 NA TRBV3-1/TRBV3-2 CASSQELAGVEQYF TGTGCCAGCAGCCAAGAACTAGCGGGAGTCGAGCAGTACTTC
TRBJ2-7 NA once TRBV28 CASTTYLGGRAYEQYF TGTGCCAGCACGACTTATTTGGGGGGTCGTGCGTACGAGCAGTACTTC
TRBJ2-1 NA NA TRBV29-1 CSVLTDPYNEQFF TGCAGCGTGTTGACAGATCCGTACAATGAGCAGTTCTTC
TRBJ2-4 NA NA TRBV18 CASSPSLPGVNIQYF TGTGCCAGCTCACCATCTTTACCGGGAGTAAACATTCAGTACTTC
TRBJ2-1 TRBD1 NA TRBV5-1 CASSLTPTGTVYNEQFF TGCGCCAGCAGCTTGACCCCGACAGGGACAGTGTACAATGAGCAGTTCTTC
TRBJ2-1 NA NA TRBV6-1 CASSGQTVLPYNEQFF TGTGCCAGCAGTGGTCAGACAGTTTTACCCTACAATGAGCAGTTCTTC
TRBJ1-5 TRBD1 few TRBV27 CASSLLDRNSNQPQHF TGTGCCAGCAGTTTATTGGACAGGAATAGCAATCAGCCCCAGCATTTT
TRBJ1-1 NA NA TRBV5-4 CASSLPGNTEAFF TGTGCCAGCAGCTTGCCAGGAAACACTGAAGCTTTCTTT
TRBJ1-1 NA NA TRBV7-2 CASSSGGGDTEAFF TGTGCCAGCAGCTCAGGTGGGGGCGACACTGAAGCTTTCTTT
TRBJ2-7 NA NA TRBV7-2 CASSTYLEEQYF TGTGCCAGCAGCACTTACTTAGAAGAGCAGTACTTC
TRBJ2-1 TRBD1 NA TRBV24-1 CATSAAGQGTIF TGTGCCACCAGTGCGGCGGGACAGGGTACTATCTTC
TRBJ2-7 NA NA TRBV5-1 CASTIGRLHYEQYF TGCGCCAGCACCATCGGGAGACTTCACTACGAGCAGTACTTC
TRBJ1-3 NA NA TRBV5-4 CASSYASSGNTIYF TGTGCCAGCAGCTACGCTAGCTCTGGAAACACCATATATTTT
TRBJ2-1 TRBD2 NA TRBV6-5 CASSYTYSGIYNEQFF TGTGCCAGCAGTTACACTTATAGCGGGATCTACAATGAGCAGTTCTTC
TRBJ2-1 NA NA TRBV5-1 CASSLGYRGSYNEQFF TGCGCCAGCAGCTTGGGCTATCGGGGCTCCTACAATGAGCAGTTCTTC
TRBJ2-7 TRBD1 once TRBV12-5 CASGLGQGDLGEQYF TGTGCTAGTGGTTTAGGACAGGGTGATCTCGGGGAGCAGTACTTC
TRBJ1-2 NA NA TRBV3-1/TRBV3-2 CASSQQDNYGYTF TGTGCCAGCAGCCAACAGGATAACTATGGCTACACCTTC
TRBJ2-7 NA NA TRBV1 CTSSRHRDRRSEQYF TGCACCAGCAGCCGCCACCGGGACAGAAGGTCCGAGCAGTACTTC
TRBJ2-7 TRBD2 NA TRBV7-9 CASSSATSGSSAQYF TGTGCCAGCAGCTCGGCGACTAGCGGGAGCTCGGCGCAGTACTTC
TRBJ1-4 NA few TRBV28 CASSAGGTNEKLFF TGTGCCAGCAGTGCCGGGGGTACTAATGAAAAACTGTTTTTT
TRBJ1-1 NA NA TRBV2 CASSRSAQAFF TGTGCCAGCAGTCGAAGCGCTCAAGCTTTCTTT
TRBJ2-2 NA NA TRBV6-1 CASSDFGRGSDLFGELFF TGTGCCAGCAGTGACTTTGGGCGTGGGAGTGATCTTTTCGGGGAGCTGTTTTTT
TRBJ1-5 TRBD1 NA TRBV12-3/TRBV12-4 CASSRGQQPQHF TGTGCCAGCAGTAGGGGGCAGCAGCCCCAGCATTTT
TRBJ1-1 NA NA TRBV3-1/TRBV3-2 CASSRLGEGSEAFF TGTGCCAGCAGCCGGCTCGGCGAGGGCTCTGAAGCTTTCTTT
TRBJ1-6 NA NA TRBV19 CASSGTSNSPLHF TGTGCCAGTAGTGGCACCTCTAATTCACCCCTCCACTTT
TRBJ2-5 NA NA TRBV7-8 CASSSSNGLQVIGTQYF TGTGCCAGCAGCTCCTCTAACGGACTCCAAGTTATCGGGACCCAGTACTTC
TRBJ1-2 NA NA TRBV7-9 CASSLDTDLGGYTF TGTGCCAGCAGCTTGGACACGGACCTGGGTGGCTACACCTTC
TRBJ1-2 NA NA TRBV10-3 CAIMMRAQGGGYTF TGTGCCATCATGATGAGGGCACAGGGTGGTGGCTACACCTTC
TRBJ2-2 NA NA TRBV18 CASSPRGNIRSGELFF TGTGCCAGCTCACCACGCGGGAATATTCGTTCCGGGGAGCTGTTTTTT
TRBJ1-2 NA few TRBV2 CASSPDSNYGYTF TGTGCCAGCAGTCCAGACAGTAACTATGGCTACACCTTC
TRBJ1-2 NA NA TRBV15 CATGEANYGYTF TGTGCCACAGGGGAGGCTAACTATGGCTACACCTTC
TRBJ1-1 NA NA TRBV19 CASSARGDRRYTEAFF TGTGCCAGTAGTGCCCGGGGAGACAGGCGGTACACTGAAGCTTTCTTT
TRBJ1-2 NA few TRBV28 CASSLTGKNYGYTF TGTGCCAGCAGTTTAACAGGGAAGAACTATGGCTACACCTTC
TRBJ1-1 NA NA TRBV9 CASSISTAYTEAFF TGTGCCAGCAGCATATCGACAGCATACACTGAAGCTTTCTTT
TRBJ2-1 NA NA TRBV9 CASSVGTWENNEQFF TGTGCCAGCAGCGTAGGGACTTGGGAAAACAATGAGCAGTTCTTC
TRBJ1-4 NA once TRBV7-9 CASRTSRPEEKLFF TGTGCCAGCAGGACTTCCCGCCCTGAAGAAAAACTGTTTTTT
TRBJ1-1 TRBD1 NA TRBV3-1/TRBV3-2 CASSQTGGKGEAFF TGTGCCAGCAGCCAAACAGGGGGGAAGGGTGAAGCTTTCTTT
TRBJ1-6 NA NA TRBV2 CASSDYRVGYSPLHF TGTGCCAGCAGTGACTACAGGGTAGGGTATTCACCCCTCCACTTT
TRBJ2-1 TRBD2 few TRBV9 CASSRTGRGEQFF TGTGCCAGCTCCCGGACTGGGAGGGGTGAGCAGTTCTTC
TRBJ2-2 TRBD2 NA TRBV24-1 CATQDALAGGGELFF TGTGCCACCCAAGACGCGCTAGCGGGGGGCGGGGAGCTGTTTTTT
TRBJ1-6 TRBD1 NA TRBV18 CASSLSQGINSPLHF TGTGCCAGCTCATTATCACAGGGGATCAATTCACCCCTCCACTTT
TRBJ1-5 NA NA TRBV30 CAWRAPGTEPQHF TGTGCCTGGAGAGCCCCGGGTACGGAGCCCCAGCATTTT
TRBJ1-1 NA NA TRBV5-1 CASSFGHRVNTEAFF TGCGCCAGCAGCTTTGGTCACAGGGTGAACACTGAAGCTTTCTTT
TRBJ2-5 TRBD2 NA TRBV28 CASSSTGTSFQETQYF TGTGCCAGCAGTTCTACCGGGACTAGCTTTCAAGAGACCCAGTACTTC
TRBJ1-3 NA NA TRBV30 CAWSDGQSSGNTIYF TGTGCCTGGAGTGACGGACAGTCCTCTGGAAACACCATATATTTT
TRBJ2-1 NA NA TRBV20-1 CSASLGLPGPTNEQFF TGCAGTGCTAGTTTGGGACTTCCAGGGCCTACCAATGAGCAGTTCTTC
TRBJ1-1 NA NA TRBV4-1 CASSQEGQDTEAFF TGCGCCAGCAGCCAAGAGGGGCAGGATACTGAAGCTTTCTTT
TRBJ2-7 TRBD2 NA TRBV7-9 CARKTWDREGGQYF TGTGCCAGAAAAACCTGGGACCGGGAGGGCGGGCAGTACTTC
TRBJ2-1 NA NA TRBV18 CASSRTGFSSYEQFF TGTGCCAGCTCGCGTACAGGGTTTTCGTCGTATGAGCAGTTCTTC
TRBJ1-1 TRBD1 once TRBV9 CASRAGGMNTEAFF TGTGCCAGCAGGGCAGGGGGCATGAACACTGAAGCTTTCTTT